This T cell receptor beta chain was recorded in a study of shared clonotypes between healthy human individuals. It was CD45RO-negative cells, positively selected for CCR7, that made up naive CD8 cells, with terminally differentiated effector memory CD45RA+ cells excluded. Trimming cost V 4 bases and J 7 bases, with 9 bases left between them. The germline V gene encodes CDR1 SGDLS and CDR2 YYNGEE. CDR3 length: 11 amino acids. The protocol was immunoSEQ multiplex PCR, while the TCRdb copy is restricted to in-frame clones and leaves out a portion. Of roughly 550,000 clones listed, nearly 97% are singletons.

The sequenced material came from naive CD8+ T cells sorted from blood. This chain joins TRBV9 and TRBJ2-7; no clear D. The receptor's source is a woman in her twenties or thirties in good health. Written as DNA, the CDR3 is TGTGCCAGCAGCTCCCATGGGGAGCAGTACTTC. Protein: CASSSHGEQYF.